This T cell receptor beta chain was sequenced during a study of blood T cell repertoires in COVID-19. Using immunoSEQ multiplex PCR, the repertoire was profiled, and TCRdb retains in-frame clones only, with some absent. Among roughly 190,000 clones listed, over 80% were seen once. The source is a woman between 25 and 40 years old who had been exposed to COVID-19. Sequenced: PBMCs or T cells enriched from blood (not recorded which).

The CDR3 is CASSDQSAAQGGIGELFF. CDR3 nucleotide sequence: TGTGCCAGCAGTGACCAGAGCGCGGCACAGGGAGGGATCGGGGAGCTGTTTTTT. V usage is TRBV6-4 and J usage is TRBJ2-2; a weak D match, TRBD2 (7 bases). CDR1 and CDR2 (germline): MRHNA, SNTAGT. The V and J ends lost 2 bases and 7 bases respectively, with 23 bases between them. This CDR3 spans 18 amino acids.